This T cell receptor beta chain was identified during a study of T-cell reconstitution after alpha-beta-depleted transplantation in children. Study results and limitations: Some patients' high day-60 TCRbeta diversity was attributed to recipient cells surviving conditioning. Alpha-beta T cells present about two months after transplant were reported to originate from several hundred expanded graft clones. T-cell numbers and diversity, one year after transplant, stemmed largely from T cells that were newly produced.

The TCRbeta library incorporated unique molecular identifiers. Via MiXCR, TCRdb re-called the PCR reads, giving one row per CDR3 protein. The sample has hundreds of thousands of distinct CDR3 sequences; around 16% are singletons. There are 15 residues in the CDR3. In germline, CDR1 is SGHTA, CDR2 FQGNSA. Trimming removed 8 bases from V and 6 bases from J; junction bases left unmatched: 10. This clonotype was picked up many times. The antigen is unknown. This TCR was sampled from a boy under three years old who had a stem cell transplant for Wiskott-Aldrich syndrome, so the T cells may come from the graft donor. The input for sequencing was PBMCs, mostly from graft donor cells, taken 360 days after TCRalphabeta/CD19-depleted stem cell transplant. The chain recombines TRBV7-2 with TRBJ1-5; 10 positions match TRBD1. This CDR3 reads CASSSGTGASQPQHF. CDR3 nucleotide sequence: TGTGCCAGCTCTTCCGGGACAGGGGCAAGTCAGCCCCAGCATTTT.